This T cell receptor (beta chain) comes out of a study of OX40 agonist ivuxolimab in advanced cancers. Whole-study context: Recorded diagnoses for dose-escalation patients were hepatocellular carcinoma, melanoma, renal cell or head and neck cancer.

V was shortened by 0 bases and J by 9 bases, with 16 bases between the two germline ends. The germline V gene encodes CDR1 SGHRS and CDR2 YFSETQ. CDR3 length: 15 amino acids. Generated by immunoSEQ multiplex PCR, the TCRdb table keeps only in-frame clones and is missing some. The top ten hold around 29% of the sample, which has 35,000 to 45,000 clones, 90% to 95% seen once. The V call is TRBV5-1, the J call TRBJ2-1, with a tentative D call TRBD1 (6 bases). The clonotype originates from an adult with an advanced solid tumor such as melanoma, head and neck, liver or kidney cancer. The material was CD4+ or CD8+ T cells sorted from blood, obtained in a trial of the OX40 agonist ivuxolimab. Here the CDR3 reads CASSLGMAGAGEQFF. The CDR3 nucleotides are TGCGCCAGCAGCTTGGGGATGGCAGGGGCCGGTGAGCAGTTCTTC.